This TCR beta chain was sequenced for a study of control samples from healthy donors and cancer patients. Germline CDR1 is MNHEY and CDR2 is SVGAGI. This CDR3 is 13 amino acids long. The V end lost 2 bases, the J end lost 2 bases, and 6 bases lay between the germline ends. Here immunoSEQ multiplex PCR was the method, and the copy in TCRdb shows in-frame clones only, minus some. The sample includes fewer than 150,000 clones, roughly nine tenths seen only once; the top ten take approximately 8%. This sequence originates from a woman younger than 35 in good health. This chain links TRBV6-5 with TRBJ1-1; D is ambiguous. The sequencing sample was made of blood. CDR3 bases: TGTGCCAGCAGTTACGACGGAAACACTGAAGCTTTCTTT. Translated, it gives CASSYDGNTEAFF.